The entry below gives a single T cell receptor (beta chain) sequence along with its context. Its target is not known. The data were taken from a study of shared clonotypes between healthy human individuals. Findings and limits, study-wide: Though the depth was large, rarefaction showed that sorted-subset sequencing was incomplete.

Generated by immunoSEQ multiplex PCR, the TCRdb table keeps only in-frame clones and is missing some. The sample yields millions of clones, approximately 94% seen once. Trimming stripped 5 bases from V and 4 bases from J, with 10 bases between. From germline, CDR1 is SQVTM and CDR2 ANQGSEA. The CDR3 totals 12 residues. Sequencing used naive CD4+ T cells sorted from blood. Regarding subset: CD45RA+ positively selected. The gene calls are TRBV29-1 and TRBJ2-3, with a possible D match to TRBD2 (6 bases). This sequence was found in a man aged 18 to 35 in good health. The DNA of the CDR3 is TGCAGCGTTACGGGAGCCTCAGATACGCAGTATTTT. This translates into CSVTGASDTQYF.